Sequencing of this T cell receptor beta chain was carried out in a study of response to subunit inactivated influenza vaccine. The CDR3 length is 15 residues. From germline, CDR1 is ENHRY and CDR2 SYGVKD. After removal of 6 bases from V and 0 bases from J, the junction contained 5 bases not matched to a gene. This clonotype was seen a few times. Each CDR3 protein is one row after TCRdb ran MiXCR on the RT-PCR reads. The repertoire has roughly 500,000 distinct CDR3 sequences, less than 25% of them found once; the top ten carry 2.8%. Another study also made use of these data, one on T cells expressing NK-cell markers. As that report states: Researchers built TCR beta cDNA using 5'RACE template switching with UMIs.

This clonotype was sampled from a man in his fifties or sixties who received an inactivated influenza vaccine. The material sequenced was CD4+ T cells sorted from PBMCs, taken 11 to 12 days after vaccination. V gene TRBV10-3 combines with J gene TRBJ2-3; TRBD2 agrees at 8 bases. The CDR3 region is CAISPTSGSTDTQYF. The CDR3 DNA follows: TGTGCCATCAGCCCCACTAGCGGAAGCACAGATACGCAGTATTTT.